This T cell receptor (beta chain) came from a study of OX40 agonist ivuxolimab in advanced cancers. Study-level background: Those enrolled were 70% to 85% male, with a mean age of 60 years and ages from roughly 20 to 90.

Germline V gene lookup returns CDR1 SGHNT and CDR2 YENEEA. This CDR3 is 14 amino acids long. After removal of 3 bases from V and 2 bases from J, the junction contained 2 bases not matched to a gene. TCRdb's table, derived via immunoSEQ multiplex PCR, lists solely in-frame clones and lacks some. The sample carries 90,000 to 100,000 clones, roughly 95% recorded once. This TCR was sampled from an adult with an advanced solid tumor such as melanoma, head and neck, liver or kidney cancer. This rearrangement joins TRBV11-3 to TRBJ2-7; TRBD2 matches 9 bases. Sequenced here: CD4+ or CD8+ T cells sorted from blood, sampled in a trial of the OX40 agonist ivuxolimab. The CDR3 DNA follows: TGTGCCAGCAGCTTGGGCGGGAGGGCCTACGAGCAGTACTTC. Its translation is CASSLGGRAYEQYF.